This T cell receptor (beta chain) emerged from a study of blood T cells in healthy people across ages. Study-wide results and limits: As age increased, TCR beta diversity per million T cells fell in a roughly linear fashion. The donors' CMV status was not determined, possibly confounding changes in expanded clonotypes. Diversity estimated from one million T cells was considered an underestimate.

A second about 6 to 11 cycle PCR used barcoded and J-beta primers. TCRdb used MiXCR to reprocess the 5' RACE reads, holding one entry per CDR3 protein. The sample has 1.5 million to 2 million distinct CDR3 sequences; about 49% are singletons. Each individual donor underwent a draw of approximately 9.6 milliliters of peripheral blood. V lost 8 bases to trimming and J lost 1 base, with 17 bases between them. CDR3 length: 15 residues. CDR1 and CDR2 (germline): SGHAT, FQNNGV. Of note for this clonotype: Its target is unknown.

The sequenced material came from blood. The source is a woman in her thirties or forties in good health. The chain employs TRBV11-2 and TRBJ1-1; the D gene is possibly TRBD1 (5 bases). Here the CDR3 reads CASRGSTPPNTEAFF. CDR3 coding DNA: TGTGCCAGCCGGGGCTCAACCCCCCCGAACACTGAAGCTTTCTTT.